A single sample gave rise to the 8 T cell receptor beta chains below, sequenced in a study of blood T cell repertoires in COVID-19. Sequenced by immunoSEQ multiplex PCR; TCRdb stores in-frame clones only, minus some. The sample shows more than 100,000 clones, roughly 87% of them seen only once. The sample consisted of peripheral blood. These receptor sequences come from a human donor in a cohort sampled during active COVID-19.

The gene calls are TRBV12-3 or TRBV12-4 and TRBJ2-1, with D perhaps TRBD2 (6 bases). V lost 10 bases and J 8 bases, leaving 12 bases between the germline ends. The CDR3 runs 11 residues. CDR3 DNA sequence: TGTGCCACGGGGCCGGGGGATGAGCAGTTCTTC. It codes for CATGPGDEQFF.

This clone was detected a few times. The chain's CDR3 is CASSQGGPGLAGHEQFF. Written as DNA, the CDR3 is TGTGCCAGCAGCCAGGGGGGACCGGGACTAGCGGGGCATGAGCAGTTCTTC. The chain joins TRBV3-1 (or the pseudogene TRBV3-2) to TRBJ2-1; TRBD2 matches 13 bases. The CDR3 consists of 17 residues. The germline CDR1 and CDR2 sequences are LGHDT and YNNKEL (reference sequence). The ends lost 3 bases at V and 8 bases at J; junction bases unmatched: 10.

This clone was seen only a few times. This sequence joins TRBV5-4 and TRBJ1-2; D may be TRBD1 (6 bases). Trimming removed 4 bases from V and 5 bases from J, with 18 bases in between. The CDR3 has 15 residues. Germline loops: CDR1 SGHNT, CDR2 YYREEE (reference sequence). The CDR3 sequence: CASSQNQGSGYGYTF. The CDR3 DNA reads TGTGCCAGCAGCCAGAATCAGGGGAGTGGGTATGGCTACACCTTC.

The chain links TRBV7-2 to TRBJ1-2; perhaps TRBD1 as D (6 bases). CDR1 and CDR2 from the germline V gene are SGHTA and FQGNSA. Trimming cost V 1 base and J 4 bases, with 16 bases left between them. The CDR3 consists of 16 residues. The CDR3: CASSLESGAGAYGYTF. The DNA for the CDR3 is TGTGCCAGCAGCTTAGAATCCGGGGCAGGGGCCTATGGCTACACCTTC. Looking up the rest from reference TRBV7-2 and TRBJ1-2 gives the full variable domain: GAGVSQSPSNKVTEKGKDVELRCDPISGHTALYWYRQSLGQGLEFLIYFQGNSAPDKSGLPSDRFSAERTGGSVSTLTIQRTQQEDSAVYLCASSLESGAGAYGYTFGSGTRLTVV.

The V call is TRBV2, the J call TRBJ2-5; 7 nucleotides align to TRBD2. CDR3 length equals 15 residues. The V and J ends lost 8 bases and 5 bases, in that order; junction bases with no gene match: 14. Germline CDR1 and CDR2: SNHLY and FYNNEI. The CDR3 protein is CASLELALGGETQYF. The CDR3 region has the DNA TGTGCCAGCCTGGAACTAGCGTTGGGGGGGGAGACCCAGTACTTC.

V is TRBV24-1 and J is TRBJ1-3, with a possible D match to TRBD1 (6 bases). CDR3 length: 15 amino acids. Trimming left V 4 bases short and J 4 bases short, with 13 bases between. Germline V CDR1 and CDR2: KGHDR, SFDVKD. The DNA for the CDR3 is TGTGCCACCAGTGACCCTACACAGGGAGGAAACACCATATATTTT. This sequence encodes CATSDPTQGGNTIYF.

The chain carries TRBV4-1 and TRBJ2-2; the D gene is possibly TRBD2 (5 bases). V lost 0 bases to trimming and J lost 0 bases, with 11 bases between them. This CDR3 contains 17 residues. Germline V lookup: CDR1 MGHRA, CDR2 YSYEKL. The CDR3 here is CASSQEAPAANTGELFF. CDR3 DNA: TGCGCCAGCAGCCAAGAGGCACCAGCGGCGAACACCGGGGAGCTGTTTTTT.

V and J are TRBV4-1 and TRBJ1-3, with TRBD1 matching 7 bases. Germline CDR1 MGHRA, CDR2 YSYEKL. This CDR3 is built from 16 residues. V shed 2 bases and J 2 bases; nucleotides not matched to a gene: 6. The CDR3 nucleotides are TGCGCCAGCAGCCAACCGACAGGGTCCCCTGGAAACACCATATATTTT. Translating it yields CASSQPTGSPGNTIYF.